Sequencing of this T cell receptor beta chain was carried out in a study of blood T cell repertoires in COVID-19 (dated by TCRdb to the early 2020s). For the study in its entirety: Samples covering the acute and convalescent phases of COVID-19 were provided by collaborators in the United States, Italy and Spain. Where available, HLA class I and class II types were taken from metadata supplied by the sample provider and were not determined by assay-based typing. Samples were obtained from the ongoing ImmuneRACE study (first 160 participants) and from over a thousand subjects provided by 6 global collaborators. The repertoires were released in a freely available public database intended as a resource for research on the immune response to SARS-CoV-2. Nearly every sample came with metadata listing a de-identified subject ID, COVID-19 status, age in years and sex. The prospective study material was composed of cDNA or gDNA derived from T cells, B-cell-depleted T cells, or PBMCs. Deeply sampled blood TCRbeta repertoires from subjects exposed to, actively infected with, or recovered from COVID-19 were included in the dataset.

Enrolling through a virtual design, the prospective study's participants ranged in age from roughly 18 to 90 years and lived across approximately 25 United States geographic areas. In the prospective study, cohorts were assigned on the basis of participant-reported clinical history obtained from a screening survey and a study questionnaire. Recovered participants in ImmuneRACE Cohort 3 were defined as having two consecutive negative NP/OP PCR tests, clearance from a healthcare professional, or resolution of symptoms. Each participant in the prospective study had whole blood, serum and a nasopharyngeal or oropharyngeal swab collected by mobile phlebotomists. Additional blood draws and questionnaires over a 2-month period could optionally be provided by prospective study participants. Prospective study blood samples were shipped either frozen or at room temperature before DNA extraction. From the cysteine up to the phenylalanine, the CDR3 has a length of 14 residues. The CDR3 DNA has 42 bases and is translated from base 1. Per the germline V gene, SGHTA is the CDR1 and FQGTGA is the CDR2. Trimming at the junction amounts to 5 bases on V and 1 base on J, and the germline ends lie 8 bases apart.

The immunoSEQ Assay, a bias-controlled multiplex PCR, was used to amplify TCRbeta CDR3 regions from genomic DNA. On the authors' methods: Within the assay, amplification of reference gene primers was used to estimate how many nucleated cells each sample contained. To quantify the absolute abundance of each unique TCRbeta CDR3 rearrangement, sequence reads were collapsed and filtered. Productive Simpson clonality was computed per sample as the square root of Simpson's diversity index over productive rearrangements. In TCRdb, the immuneACCESS table is reduced to in-frame sequences with V and J assigned. These tables do not hold every clone; where another copy was compared, an unresolved V gene accounts for under half, and the others remain unexplained. The V and J calls and clone size are taken from that table; D and trimming were inferred from the DNA. This sample is represented by about 380,000 clones; more than 70% of them were singletons. The ten largest clonotypes hold 1.2% of the sample.

Broad study findings and their caveats: The quantity of clinical and demographic metadata differed by source and by participant and was supplied without curation.

About this clone itself: Its antigen remains undetermined. The record has no base qualities; no much larger clone is one base away.

The receptor was isolated from a young woman who had recovered from COVID-19. The specimen was PBMCs or T cells enriched from blood (not recorded which). The chain couples TRBV7-3 to TRBJ2-2; the best D guess is TRBD1, with 5 bases matching. The bases are TGTGCCAGCAGCAATGGACAGAACACCGGGGAGCTGTTTTTT. This sequence encodes CASSNGQNTGELFF.